The 7 T cell receptor beta chains below come from one sample, sequenced in a study of T cells in Graves' hyperthyroidism and ophthalmopathy. TCR beta CDR3 regions were amplified from RNA transcripts. HTBI primers were used for first-round RT-PCR of the TCR CDR3. TCRdb re-called the multiplex PCR reads through MiXCR, storing one row per CDR3 protein. The sample holds about 480,000 distinct CDR3 sequences, 13% to 15% seen once. Source material: blood. The receptors originated from a young woman with Graves' hyperthyroidism.

The chain has TRBV5-1 and TRBJ1-2; 8 bases align to TRBD1. Per germline, CDR1 SGHRS and CDR2 YFSETQ. The trim removed 4 bases at V and 8 bases at J, leaving 22 bases unmatched. This CDR3 spans 18 amino acids. The CDR3 sequence: CASSPGQGPRITPGGYTF. CDR3 nucleotides: TGCGCCAGCAGCCCCGGACAGGGACCGCGGATAACCCCAGGGGGCTACACCTTC.

This clonotype was seen a few times. The chain carries TRBV27 and TRBJ1-1, with TRBD1 identical over 10 bases. This CDR3 spans 13 amino acids. CDR1 and CDR2 (germline): MNHEY, SMNVEV (reference sequence). J lost 9 bases, V lost 4 bases, and 5 bases had no gene match. This chain's CDR3 is CASSSPGQGQAFF. The CDR3 DNA sequence: TGTGCCAGCAGTTCTCCGGGACAGGGGCAAGCTTTCTTT.

This clonotype appeared a few times. This chain connects TRBV11-1 to TRBJ2-4; D may match TRBD1 or TRBD2 (5 bases each). The CDR3 sequence is 17 residues long. Germline CDR1 reads SGHAT; CDR2 reads FQDESV (reference sequence). The ends were cut back, 5 bases at V and 1 base at J, with 18 bases in the middle. The CDR3, as DNA: TGTGCCAGCAGCAGTCCGGGACGAATGGTGGCCAAAAACATTCAGTACTTC. Its protein is CASSSPGRMVAKNIQYF.

This clonotype was recorded many times. One end of the junction varies from germline; a read error may be responsible. The gene calls are TRBV5-1 and TRBJ1-4; D uncertain. Looked up from germline, CDR1 is SGHRS and CDR2 is YFSETQ. This CDR3 has 15 amino acids. CDR3 sequence reads: CASSLGDTTDEKLFF. CDR3 bases: TGCGCCAGCAGCTTGGGGGATACAACTGATGAAAAACTGTTTTTT.

As to this clonotype: The junction and the germline gene differ at one end; a read error may be behind it. The genes are TRBV2 and TRBJ1-5; D uncertain. CDR1 and CDR2 (germline): SNHLY, FYNNEI. The CDR3 spans 13 residues. The CDR3 loop is CASTEGRVQPQHF. As DNA, the CDR3 is TGTGCCAGCACTGAAGGGAGAGTTCAGCCCCAGCATTTT.

This clonotype was counted at least ten times. The chain recombines TRBV20-1 with TRBJ2-7; weak D call: TRBD2 (6 bases). V lost 3 bases and J 5 bases, leaving 17 bases between the germline ends. The CDR3 length is 14 residues. Germline values: CDR1 DFQATT, CDR2 SNEGSKA (reference sequence). CDR3 bases: TGCAGTGCTAGGGGGACTCATCTAAGGGACGAGCAGTACTTC. Encoded protein: CSARGTHLRDEQYF.

The chain employs TRBV15 and TRBJ2-7; D possibly corresponds to TRBD2 (5 bases). CDR1 is LNHNV and CDR2 is YYDKDF in the germline V gene (reference sequence). V was shortened by 0 bases and J by 0 bases, with 9 bases between the two germline ends. The CDR3 loop spans 15 amino acids. The DNA of the CDR3 is TGTGCCACCAGCAGAGATGCGAGCGGCTCCTACGAGCAGTACTTC. It translates to CATSRDASGSYEQYF.